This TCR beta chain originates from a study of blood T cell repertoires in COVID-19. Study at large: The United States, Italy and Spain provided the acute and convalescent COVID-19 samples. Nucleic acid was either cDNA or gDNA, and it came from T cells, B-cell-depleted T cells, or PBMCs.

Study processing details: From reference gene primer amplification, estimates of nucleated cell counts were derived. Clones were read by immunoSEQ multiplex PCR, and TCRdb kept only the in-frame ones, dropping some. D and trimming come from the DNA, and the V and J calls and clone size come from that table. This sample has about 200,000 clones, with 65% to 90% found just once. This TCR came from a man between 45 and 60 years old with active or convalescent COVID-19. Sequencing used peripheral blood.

The CDR3, as DNA: TGTGCCAGCAGCCCCAGGACTAGCGGGGGCGCAGATACGCAGTATTTT. Protein sequence: CASSPRTSGGADTQYF. The gene calls are TRBV7-2 and TRBJ2-3, with 13 bases aligning to TRBD2. The CDR3 has 16 residues. The germline gives CDR1 SGHTA, CDR2 FQGNSA. V gave up 5 bases and J gave up 4 bases; unmatched junction bases: 6.